Below, 10 T cell receptor beta chains from the same sample are listed, as sequenced in a study of blood T cell repertoires in COVID-19 (dated by TCRdb to the early 2020s). The method was the immunoSEQ multiplex PCR assay. TCRdb carries this immuneACCESS record with in-frame sequences only. Its versions omit some clonotypes, under half of them owing to an unresolved V gene in the studies checked, with the rest unexplained. This sample is represented by fewer than 100,000 clones; around 72% of them were singletons. The ten largest clones take up roughly 25% of the sample. The sample comprised peripheral blood. Source of these receptors: a man aged 70 or older with acute or convalescent COVID-19.

The CDR3 here is CASSLRTASGNTIYF. CDR3 in DNA: TGTGCCAGCAGTCTCCGGACAGCCTCTGGAAACACCATATATTTT. The chain has TRBV28 and TRBJ1-3, with D possibly matching TRBD1 (6 bases). The CDR3 is 15 amino acids. Trimming took 5 bases from V and 0 from J, leaving 11 bases between them. Germline V gives CDR1 MDHEN, CDR2 SYDVKM. Looking up the rest from reference TRBV28 and TRBJ1-3 gives the full variable domain: DVKVTQSSRYLVKRTGEKVFLECVQDMDHENMFWYRQDPGLGLRLIYFSYDVKMKEKGDIPEGYSVSREKKERFSLILESASTNQTSMYLCASSLRTASGNTIYFGEGSWLTVV.

This sequence joins TRBV12-3 or TRBV12-4 and TRBJ2-7; D may be TRBD1 (8 bases). Between the trimmed V and J ends, which lost 5 bases and 11 bases, there was a span of 13 bases. The CDR3 spans 11 residues. CDR3: CASSQGAGEYF. CDR3 bases: TGTGCCAGCAGTCAGGGGGCGGGGGAGTACTTC.

There are a few counts of this clone. The gene calls are TRBV6-4 and TRBJ2-2; 9 bases fit TRBD2. Germline V CDR1 and CDR2: MRHNA, SNTAGT. V lost 5 bases and J lost 4; bases outside the gene matches: 5. CDR3 length equals 15 residues. The CDR3 DNA sequence: TGTGCCAGCAGTCCCGGGACTAGCAGCACCGGGGAGCTGTTTTTT. Encoded protein: CASSPGTSSTGELFF.

This chain joins TRBV6-5 and TRBJ1-1, with 7 bases fitting TRBD1. CDR1 is MNHEY, CDR2 SVGAGI, per germline. The V gene end was trimmed by 4 bases and the J gene end by 1 base; junction bases not matched to a gene: 9. CDR3 length: 16 amino acids. The CDR3, as DNA: TGTGCCAGCAGTTCCGCCCGACAGGGAGCGAACACTGAAGCTTTCTTT. Protein sequence: CASSSARQGANTEAFF.

The chain is built from TRBV15 and TRBJ1-6; D is perhaps TRBD1 (6 bases). The CDR3 sequence is 16 residues long. Germline-derived CDR1 and CDR2 are LNHNV and YYDKDF (reference sequence). Trimming pared 2 bases from V and 9 bases from J, leaving 17 bases between. This CDR3 is CATSRKSGVPGSPLHF. CDR3 DNA: TGTGCCACCAGCAGAAAGTCAGGGGTCCCCGGTTCACCCCTCCACTTT.

This clone was counted a single time. J is TRBJ1-3 and V is TRBV23-1, with D unclear. TRBV23-1 is flagged as an ORF with uncertain function. The CDR3 length is 15 residues. Trimming pared 8 bases from V and 0 bases from J, leaving 14 bases between. The CDR3, as DNA: TGCGCCAGCGGAGGGAGGTCCCGCTCTGGAAACACCATATATTTT. Residues: CASGGRSRSGNTIYF.

The chain recombines TRBV5-4 with TRBJ1-3; 9 positions match TRBD1. The CDR3 totals 15 residues. After removal of 3 bases from V and 4 bases from J, the junction contained 5 bases not matched to a gene. Germline CDR1 reads SGHNT; CDR2 reads YYREEE (reference sequence). CDR3 residues: CASSSGTGIGNTIYF. As DNA, the CDR3 is TGTGCCAGCAGCTCCGGGACAGGGATCGGAAACACCATATATTTT. Filled out from reference TRBV5-4 and TRBJ1-3, the complete variable domain reads ETGVTQSPTHLIKTRGQQVTLRCSSQSGHNTVSWYQQALGQGPQFIFQYYREEENGRGNFPPRFSGLQFPNYSSELNVNALELDDSALYLCASSSGTGIGNTIYFGEGSWLTVV.

V usage is TRBV29-1 and J usage is TRBJ1-5; D is ambiguous. The V end lost 5 bases, the J end lost 3 bases, and 11 bases lay between the germline ends. The CDR3 is 13 amino acids. Per the germline V gene, CDR1 is SQVTM and CDR2 is ANQGSEA. The CDR3 sequence: CSVRSSVNQPQHF. In DNA, the CDR3 is TGCAGCGTTCGTTCCTCTGTCAATCAGCCCCAGCATTTT.

The chain uses TRBV11-3 and TRBJ1-1; weak D call: TRBD1 (6 bases). V lost 5 bases and J lost 1, with 11 bases in between. Germline V gives CDR1 SGHNT, CDR2 YENEEA. CDR3 size: 14 residues. The CDR3 sequence: CASSTGRRNTEAFF. DNA for the CDR3: TGTGCCAGCAGCACAGGGCGAAGGAACACTGAAGCTTTCTTT. Based on the CDR3 plus reference TRBV11-3 and TRBJ1-1, the full variable domain is EAGVVQSPRYKIIEKKQPVAFWCNPISGHNTLYWYLQNLGQGPELLIRYENEEAVDDSQLPKDRFSAERLKGVDSTLKIQPAELGDSAVYLCASSTGRRNTEAFFGQGTRLTVV.

Remarks on this clone: The junction and the germline gene differ at one end; a read error may be behind it. V gene TRBV7-7 combines with J gene TRBJ2-3; TRBD1 matches 9 bases. In germline, CDR1 is SSHAT, CDR2 FNYEAQ (reference sequence). The CDR3 contains 14 residues. The CDR3 nucleotides read TGTGCTAGCAGCAGGACAGGGGGCACAGATACGCAGTATTTT. This translates into CASSRTGGTDTQYF.